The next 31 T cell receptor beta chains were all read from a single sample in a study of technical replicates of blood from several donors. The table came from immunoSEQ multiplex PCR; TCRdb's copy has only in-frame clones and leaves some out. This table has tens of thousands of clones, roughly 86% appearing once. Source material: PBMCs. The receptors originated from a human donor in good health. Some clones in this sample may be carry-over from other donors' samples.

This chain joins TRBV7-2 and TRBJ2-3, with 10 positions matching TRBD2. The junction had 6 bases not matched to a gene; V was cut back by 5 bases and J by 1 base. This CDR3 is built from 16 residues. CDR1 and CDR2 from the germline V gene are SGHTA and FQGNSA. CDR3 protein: CASSLLAGGRTDTQYF. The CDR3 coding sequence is TGTGCCAGCAGCCTCTTAGCGGGGGGCCGCACAGATACGCAGTATTTT.

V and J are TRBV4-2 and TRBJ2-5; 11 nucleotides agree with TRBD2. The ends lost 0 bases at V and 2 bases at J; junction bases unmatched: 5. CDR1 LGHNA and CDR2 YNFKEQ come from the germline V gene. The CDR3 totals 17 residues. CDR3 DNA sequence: TGTGCCAGCAGCCAAGATGGACTAGCGGGCGGTCAAGAGACCCAGTACTTC. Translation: CASSQDGLAGGQETQYF.

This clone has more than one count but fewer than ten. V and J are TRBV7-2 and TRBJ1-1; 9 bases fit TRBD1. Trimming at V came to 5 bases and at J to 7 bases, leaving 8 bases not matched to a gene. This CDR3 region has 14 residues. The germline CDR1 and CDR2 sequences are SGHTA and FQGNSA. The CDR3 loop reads CASSLQGARGEAFF. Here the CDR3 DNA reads TGTGCCAGCAGCCTACAGGGGGCGCGAGGTGAAGCTTTCTTT.

In DNA, the CDR3 is TGTGCCAGCAGCGTAGGGGCTCCCGGACTAGCGGGAGTAGTCTACAATGAGCAGTTCTTC. Translating it yields CASSVGAPGLAGVVYNEQFF. The chain is built from TRBV9 and TRBJ2-1, with TRBD2 matching 13 bases. The length of the CDR3 is 20 residues. The V and J ends lost 0 bases and 3 bases, in that order; junction bases with no gene match: 12. CDR1 and CDR2 from the germline V gene are SGDLS and YYNGEE.

The CDR3 loop reads CASSQVSYRVYNEQFF. The CDR3 bases are TGCGCCAGCAGCCAAGTATCATACCGGGTTTACAATGAGCAGTTCTTC. The rearrangement joins TRBV4-3 to TRBJ2-1, with unresolved D. The germline CDR1 and CDR2 sequences are LGHNA and YSLEER. Trimming removed 1 base at V and 4 bases at J, with 14 bases between. This CDR3 contains 16 residues.

The CDR3 region is CASTLGGVGGGKETQYF. CDR3 nucleotide sequence: TGCGCCAGCACCCTCGGAGGGGTTGGCGGGGGGAAAGAGACCCAGTACTTC. The chain has TRBV4-1 and TRBJ2-5; 8 bases are shared with TRBD2. Germline V gene lookup returns CDR1 MGHRA and CDR2 YSYEKL. V was pared by 7 bases and J by 3 bases, with 16 bases of the junction left unmatched. The CDR3 spans 17 residues.

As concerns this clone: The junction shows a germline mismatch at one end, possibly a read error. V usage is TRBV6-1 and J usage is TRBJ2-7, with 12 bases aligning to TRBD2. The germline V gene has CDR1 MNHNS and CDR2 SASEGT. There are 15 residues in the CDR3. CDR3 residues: CASSGGTSGSFEQYF. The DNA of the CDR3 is TGTGCCAGCAGTGGTGGGACTAGCGGGTCCTTCGAGCAGTACTTC.

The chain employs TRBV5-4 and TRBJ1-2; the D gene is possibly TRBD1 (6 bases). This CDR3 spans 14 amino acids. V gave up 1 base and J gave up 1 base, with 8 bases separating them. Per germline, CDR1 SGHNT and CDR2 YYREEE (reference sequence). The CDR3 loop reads CASSLNRDNYGYTF. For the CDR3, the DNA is TGTGCCAGCAGCTTGAACAGGGATAACTATGGCTACACCTTC.

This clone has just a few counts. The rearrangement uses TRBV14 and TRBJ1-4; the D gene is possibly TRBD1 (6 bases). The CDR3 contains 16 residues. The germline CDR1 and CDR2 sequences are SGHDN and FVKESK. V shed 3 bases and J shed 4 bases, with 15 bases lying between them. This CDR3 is CASSHRIGDNNEKLFF. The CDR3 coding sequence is TGTGCCAGCAGCCATAGAATAGGGGACAATAATGAAAAACTGTTTTTT.

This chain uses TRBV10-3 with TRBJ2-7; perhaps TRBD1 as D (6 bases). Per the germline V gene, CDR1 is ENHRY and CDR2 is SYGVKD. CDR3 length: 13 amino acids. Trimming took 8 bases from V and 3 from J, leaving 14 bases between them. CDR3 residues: CAIGEIQGYEQYF. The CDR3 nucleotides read TGTGCCATCGGCGAGATACAGGGCTACGAGCAGTACTTC.

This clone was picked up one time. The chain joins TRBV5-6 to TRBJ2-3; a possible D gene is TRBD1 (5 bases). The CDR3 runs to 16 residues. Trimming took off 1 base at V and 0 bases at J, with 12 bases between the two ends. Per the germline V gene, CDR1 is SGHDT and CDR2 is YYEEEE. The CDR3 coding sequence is TGTGCCAGCAGCTTGAGTTACAGGCGAAGCACAGATACGCAGTATTTT. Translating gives CASSLSYRRSTDTQYF.

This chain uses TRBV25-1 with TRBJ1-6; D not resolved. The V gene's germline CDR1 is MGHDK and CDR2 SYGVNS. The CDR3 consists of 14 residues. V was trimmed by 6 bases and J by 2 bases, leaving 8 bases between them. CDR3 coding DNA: TGTGCCAGCAGCCGGGATCCCTATAATTCACCCCTCCACTTT. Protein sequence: CASSRDPYNSPLHF.

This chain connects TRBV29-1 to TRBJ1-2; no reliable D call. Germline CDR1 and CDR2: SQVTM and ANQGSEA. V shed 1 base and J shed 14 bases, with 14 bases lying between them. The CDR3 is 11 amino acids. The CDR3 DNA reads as TGCAGCGTTGAAGTGGTAAATTTAGCTACCTTC. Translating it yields CSVEVVNLATF.

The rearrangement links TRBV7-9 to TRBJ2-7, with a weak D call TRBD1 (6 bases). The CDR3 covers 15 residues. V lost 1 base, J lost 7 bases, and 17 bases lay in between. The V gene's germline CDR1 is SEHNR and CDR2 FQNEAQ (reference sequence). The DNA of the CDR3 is TGTGCCAGCAGCTTAGGTACAGGGCCCGGGTCTGAGCAGTACTTC. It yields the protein CASSLGTGPGSEQYF.

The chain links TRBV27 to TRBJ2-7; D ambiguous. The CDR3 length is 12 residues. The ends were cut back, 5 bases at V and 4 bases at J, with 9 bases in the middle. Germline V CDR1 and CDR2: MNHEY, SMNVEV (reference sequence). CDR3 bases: TGTGCCAGCAGTAAGACTCCTTACGAGCAGTACTTC. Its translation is CASSKTPYEQYF.

Here the CDR3 DNA reads TGTGCCAGCTCACCGATGGTCCGACAGGGGGCGGGTGAGCAGTTCTTC. Translated: CASSPMVRQGAGEQFF. V and J are TRBV18 and TRBJ2-1, with 10 bases aligning to TRBD1. The CDR3 sequence is 16 residues long. Germline-derived CDR1 and CDR2 are KGHSH and LQKENI. After removal of 3 bases from V and 9 bases from J, the junction contained 11 bases not matched to a gene.

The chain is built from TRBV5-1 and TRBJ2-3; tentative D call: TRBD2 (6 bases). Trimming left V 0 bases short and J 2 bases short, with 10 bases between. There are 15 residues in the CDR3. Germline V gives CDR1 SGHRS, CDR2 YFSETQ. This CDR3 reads CASSLDGTPTDTQYF. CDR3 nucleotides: TGCGCCAGCAGCTTGGATGGGACTCCCACAGATACGCAGTATTTT.

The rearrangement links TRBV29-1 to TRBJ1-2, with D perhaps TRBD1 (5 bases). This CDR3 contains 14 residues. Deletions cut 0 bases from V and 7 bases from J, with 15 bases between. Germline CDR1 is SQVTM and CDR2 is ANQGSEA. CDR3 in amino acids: CSVEDGQGPFGYTF. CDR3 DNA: TGCAGCGTTGAAGATGGACAAGGCCCCTTTGGCTACACCTTC.

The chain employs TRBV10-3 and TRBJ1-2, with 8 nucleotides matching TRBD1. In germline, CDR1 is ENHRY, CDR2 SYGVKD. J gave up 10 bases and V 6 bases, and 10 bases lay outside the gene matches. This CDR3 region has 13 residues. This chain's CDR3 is CAISPGQGGDYTF. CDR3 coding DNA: TGTGCCATCAGCCCAGGACAGGGCGGTGACTACACCTTC.

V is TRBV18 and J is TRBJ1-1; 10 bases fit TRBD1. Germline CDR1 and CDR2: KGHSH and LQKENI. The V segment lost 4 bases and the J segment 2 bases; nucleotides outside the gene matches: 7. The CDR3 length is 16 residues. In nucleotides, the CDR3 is TGTGCCAGCTCACGGGGACAGGGGATGGGAAACACTGAAGCTTTCTTT. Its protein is CASSRGQGMGNTEAFF.

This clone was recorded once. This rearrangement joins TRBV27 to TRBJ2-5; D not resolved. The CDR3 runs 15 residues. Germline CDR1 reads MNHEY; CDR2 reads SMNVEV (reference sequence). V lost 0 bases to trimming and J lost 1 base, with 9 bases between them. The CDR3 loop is CASSLSWARQETQYF. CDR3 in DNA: TGTGCCAGCAGTTTATCGTGGGCACGCCAAGAGACCCAGTACTTC.

The CDR3 sequence is CASSPQTSGVTGELFF. The DNA of the CDR3 is TGTGCCAGCAGCCCTCAGACTAGCGGGGTGACCGGGGAGCTGTTTTTT. The chain employs TRBV5-4 and TRBJ2-2, with 11 nucleotides matching TRBD2. Trimming cost V 4 bases and J 5 bases; bases outside gene matches: 7. The CDR3 totals 16 residues. Germline CDR1 SGHNT, CDR2 YYREEE (reference sequence).

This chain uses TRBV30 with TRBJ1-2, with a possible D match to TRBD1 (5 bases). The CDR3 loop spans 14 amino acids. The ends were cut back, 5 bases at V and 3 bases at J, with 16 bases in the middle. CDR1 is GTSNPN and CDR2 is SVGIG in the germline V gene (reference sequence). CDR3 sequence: CAWSEGGVYYGYTF. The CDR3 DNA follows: TGTGCCTGGTCGGAGGGAGGGGTTTACTATGGCTACACCTTC.

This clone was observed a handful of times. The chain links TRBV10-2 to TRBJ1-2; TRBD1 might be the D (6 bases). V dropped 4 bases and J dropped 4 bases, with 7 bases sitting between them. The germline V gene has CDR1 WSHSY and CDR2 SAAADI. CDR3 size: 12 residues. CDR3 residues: CASSGRGYGYTF. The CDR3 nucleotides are TGCGCCAGCAGTGGCAGGGGCTATGGCTACACCTTC.

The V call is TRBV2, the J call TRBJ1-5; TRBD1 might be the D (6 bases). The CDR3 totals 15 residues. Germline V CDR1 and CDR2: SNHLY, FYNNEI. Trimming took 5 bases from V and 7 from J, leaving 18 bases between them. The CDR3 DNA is TGTGCCAGCAGTTTAACTACAGGGCTTGGGCAGCCCCAGCATTTT. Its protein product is CASSLTTGLGQPQHF.

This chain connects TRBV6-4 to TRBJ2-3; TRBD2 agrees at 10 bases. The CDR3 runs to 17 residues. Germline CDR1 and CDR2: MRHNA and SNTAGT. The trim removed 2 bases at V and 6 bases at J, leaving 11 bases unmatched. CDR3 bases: TGTGCCAGCAGTGACGAGAGTAGCGGGGGGTTGCCGGATACGCAGTATTTT. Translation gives CASSDESSGGLPDTQYF.

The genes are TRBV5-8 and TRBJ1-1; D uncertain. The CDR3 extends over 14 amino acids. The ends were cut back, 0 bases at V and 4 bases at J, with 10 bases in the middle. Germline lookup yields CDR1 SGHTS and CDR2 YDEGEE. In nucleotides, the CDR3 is TGTGCCAGCAGCTTGGGGCAGCGTGGCACTGAAGCTTTCTTT. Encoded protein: CASSLGQRGTEAFF.

The CDR3 here is CASSLEEESSYEQYF. The CDR3 bases are TGTGCCAGCAGCTTAGAGGAGGAAAGCTCCTACGAGCAGTACTTC. V gene TRBV7-8 combines with J gene TRBJ2-7; D might be TRBD2 (5 bases). Deletions cut 1 base from V and 0 bases from J, with 10 bases between. Germline CDR1 and CDR2: SGHVS and FQNEAQ. CDR3 size: 15 residues. The full variable domain, its missing parts supplied by reference TRBV7-8 and TRBJ2-7, is GAGVSQSPRYKVAKRGQDVALRCDPISGHVSLFWYQQALGQGPEFLTYFQNEAQLDKSGLPSDRFFAERPEGSVSTLKIQRTQQEDSAVYLCASSLEEESSYEQYFGPGTRLTVT.

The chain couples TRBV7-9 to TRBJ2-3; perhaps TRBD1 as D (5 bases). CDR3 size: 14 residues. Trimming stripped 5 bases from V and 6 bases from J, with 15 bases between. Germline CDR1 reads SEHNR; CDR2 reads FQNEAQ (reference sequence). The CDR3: CASSPSGWGDTQYF. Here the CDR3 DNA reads TGTGCCAGCAGCCCCTCCGGTTGGGGCGATACGCAGTATTTT.

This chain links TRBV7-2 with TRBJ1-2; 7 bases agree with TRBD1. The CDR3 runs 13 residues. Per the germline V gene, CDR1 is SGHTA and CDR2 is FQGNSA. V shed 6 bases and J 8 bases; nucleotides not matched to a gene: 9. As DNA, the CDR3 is TGTGCCAGCAGGCAAGGGGGCCAGGGAGGCTACACCTTC. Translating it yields CASRQGGQGGYTF.

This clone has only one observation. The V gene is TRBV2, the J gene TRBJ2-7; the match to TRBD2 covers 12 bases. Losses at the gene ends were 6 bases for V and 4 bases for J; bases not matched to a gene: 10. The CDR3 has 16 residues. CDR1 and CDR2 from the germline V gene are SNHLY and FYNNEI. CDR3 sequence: CASRRLAGGPGYEQYF. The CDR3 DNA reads TGTGCCAGCAGGAGGCTAGCGGGAGGGCCAGGGTACGAGCAGTACTTC.